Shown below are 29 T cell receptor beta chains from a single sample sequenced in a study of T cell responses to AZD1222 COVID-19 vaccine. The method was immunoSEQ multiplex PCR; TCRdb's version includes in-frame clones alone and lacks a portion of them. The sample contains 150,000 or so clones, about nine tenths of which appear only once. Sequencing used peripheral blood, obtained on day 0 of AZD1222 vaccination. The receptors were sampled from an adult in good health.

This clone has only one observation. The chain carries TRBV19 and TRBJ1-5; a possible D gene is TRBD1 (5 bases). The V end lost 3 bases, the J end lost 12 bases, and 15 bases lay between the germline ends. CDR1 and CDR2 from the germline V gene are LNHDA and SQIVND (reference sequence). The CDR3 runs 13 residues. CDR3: CASSILGGGFQHF. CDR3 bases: TGTGCCAGTAGTATCTTGGGTGGGGGATTCCAGCATTTT. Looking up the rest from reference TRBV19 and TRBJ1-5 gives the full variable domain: DGGITQSPKYLFRKEGQNVTLSCEQNLNHDAMYWYRQDPGQGLRLIYYSQIVNDFQKGDIAEGYSVSREKKESFPLTVTSAQKNPTAFYLCASSILGGGFQHFGDGTRLSIL.

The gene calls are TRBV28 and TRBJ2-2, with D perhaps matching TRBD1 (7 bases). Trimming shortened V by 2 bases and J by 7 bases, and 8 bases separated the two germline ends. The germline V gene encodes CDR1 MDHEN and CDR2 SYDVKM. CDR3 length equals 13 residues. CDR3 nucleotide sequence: TGTGCCAGCAGTTTACAGGGGGGCGGGGAGCTGTTTTTT. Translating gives CASSLQGGGELFF.

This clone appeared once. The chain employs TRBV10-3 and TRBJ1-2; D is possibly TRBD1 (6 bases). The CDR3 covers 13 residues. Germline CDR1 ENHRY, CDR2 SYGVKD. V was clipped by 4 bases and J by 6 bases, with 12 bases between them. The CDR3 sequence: CAISGGQLHGYTF. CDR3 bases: TGTGCCATCAGTGGCGGACAGCTTCATGGCTACACCTTC.

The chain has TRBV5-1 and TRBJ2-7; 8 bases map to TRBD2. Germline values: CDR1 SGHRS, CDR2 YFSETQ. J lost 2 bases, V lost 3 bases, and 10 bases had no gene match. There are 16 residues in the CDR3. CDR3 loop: CASSWTLAGPTYEQYF. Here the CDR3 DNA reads TGCGCCAGCAGCTGGACTCTAGCGGGTCCCACCTACGAGCAGTACTTC.

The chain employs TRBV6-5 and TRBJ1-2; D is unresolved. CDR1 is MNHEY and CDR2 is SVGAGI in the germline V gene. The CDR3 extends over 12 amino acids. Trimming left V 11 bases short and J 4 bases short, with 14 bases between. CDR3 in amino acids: CAGEGAGYGYTF. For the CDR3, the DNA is TGTGCCGGCGAGGGTGCCGGCTATGGCTACACCTTC.

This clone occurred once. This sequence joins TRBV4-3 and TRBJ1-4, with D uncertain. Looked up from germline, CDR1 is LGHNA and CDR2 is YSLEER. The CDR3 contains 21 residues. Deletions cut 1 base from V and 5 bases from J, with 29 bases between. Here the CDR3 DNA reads TGCGCCAGCAGCCAAGGACCCTATTCCCCACCATATTTTGATGGGAATGAAAAACTGTTTTTT. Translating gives CASSQGPYSPPYFDGNEKLFF.

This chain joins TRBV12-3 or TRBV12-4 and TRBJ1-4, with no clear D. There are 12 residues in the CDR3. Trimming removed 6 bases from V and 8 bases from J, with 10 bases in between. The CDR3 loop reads CASSPIEEKLFF. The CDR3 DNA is TGTGCCAGCAGCCCTATCGAGGAAAAACTGTTTTTT.

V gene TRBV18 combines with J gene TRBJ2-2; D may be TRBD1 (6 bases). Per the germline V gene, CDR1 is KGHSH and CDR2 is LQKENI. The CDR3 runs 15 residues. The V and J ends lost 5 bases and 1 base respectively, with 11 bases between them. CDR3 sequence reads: CASSNSQGNTGELFF. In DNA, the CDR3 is TGTGCCAGCTCAAACTCACAGGGGAACACCGGGGAGCTGTTTTTT.

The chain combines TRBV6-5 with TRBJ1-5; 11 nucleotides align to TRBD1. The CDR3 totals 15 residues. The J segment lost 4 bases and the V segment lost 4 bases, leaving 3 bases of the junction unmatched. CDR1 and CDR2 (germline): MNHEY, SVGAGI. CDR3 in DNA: TGTGCCAGCAGTTCCGGGACAGGGGGAAATCAGCCCCAGCATTTT. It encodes CASSSGTGGNQPQHF.

The CDR3 here is CATSDSSSGNTIYF. The CDR3 DNA follows: TGTGCCACCAGTGATTCAAGCTCTGGAAACACCATATATTTT. The rearrangement links TRBV24-1 to TRBJ1-3, with no clear D. The germline gives CDR1 KGHDR, CDR2 SFDVKD. V was pared by 2 bases and J by 0 bases, with 4 bases between. There are 14 residues in the CDR3.

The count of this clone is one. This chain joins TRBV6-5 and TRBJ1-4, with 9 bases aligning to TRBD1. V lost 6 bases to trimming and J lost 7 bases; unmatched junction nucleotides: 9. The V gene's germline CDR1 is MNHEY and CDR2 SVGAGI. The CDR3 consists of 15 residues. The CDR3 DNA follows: TGTGCCAGCAGACTTACCGGGACAGGGCTTGAAAAACTGTTTTTT. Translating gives CASRLTGTGLEKLFF.

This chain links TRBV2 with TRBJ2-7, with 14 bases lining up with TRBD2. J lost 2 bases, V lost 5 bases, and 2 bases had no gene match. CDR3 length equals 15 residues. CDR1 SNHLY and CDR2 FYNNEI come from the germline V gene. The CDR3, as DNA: TGTGCCAGCAGTTCGACTAGCGGGGGGGCCTACGAGCAGTACTTC. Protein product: CASSSTSGGAYEQYF.

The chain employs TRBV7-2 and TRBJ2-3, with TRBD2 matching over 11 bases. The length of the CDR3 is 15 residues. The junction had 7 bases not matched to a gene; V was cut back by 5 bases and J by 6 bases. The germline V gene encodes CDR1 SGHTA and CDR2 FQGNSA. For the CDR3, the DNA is TGTGCCAGCAGCACCCAGACTAGCGGGGAGGATACGCAGTATTTT. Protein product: CASSTQTSGEDTQYF.

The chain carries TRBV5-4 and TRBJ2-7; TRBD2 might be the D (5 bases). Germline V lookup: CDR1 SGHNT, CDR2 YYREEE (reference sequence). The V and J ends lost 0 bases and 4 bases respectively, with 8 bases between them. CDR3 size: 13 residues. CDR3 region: CASSLAPGYEQYF. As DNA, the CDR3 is TGTGCCAGCAGCTTGGCACCGGGATACGAGCAGTACTTC.

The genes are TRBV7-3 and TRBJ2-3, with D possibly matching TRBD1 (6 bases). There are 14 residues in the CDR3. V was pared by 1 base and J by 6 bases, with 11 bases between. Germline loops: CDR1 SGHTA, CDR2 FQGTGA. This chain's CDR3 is CASSLMGAGDTQYF. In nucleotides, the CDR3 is TGTGCCAGCAGCTTAATGGGGGCCGGGGATACGCAGTATTTT.

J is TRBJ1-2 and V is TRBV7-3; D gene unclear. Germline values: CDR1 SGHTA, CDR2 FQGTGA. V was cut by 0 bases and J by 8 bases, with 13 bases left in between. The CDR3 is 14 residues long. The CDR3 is CASSLTPTEFGYTF. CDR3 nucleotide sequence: TGTGCCAGCAGCTTAACCCCGACCGAGTTCGGCTACACCTTC.

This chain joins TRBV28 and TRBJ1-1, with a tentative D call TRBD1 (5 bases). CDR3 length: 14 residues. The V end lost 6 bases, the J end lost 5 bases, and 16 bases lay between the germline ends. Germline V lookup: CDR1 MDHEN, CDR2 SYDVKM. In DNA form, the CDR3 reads TGTGCCAGCAGCCGTGGGGGAGCAGGGACTGAAGCTTTCTTT. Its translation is CASSRGGAGTEAFF.

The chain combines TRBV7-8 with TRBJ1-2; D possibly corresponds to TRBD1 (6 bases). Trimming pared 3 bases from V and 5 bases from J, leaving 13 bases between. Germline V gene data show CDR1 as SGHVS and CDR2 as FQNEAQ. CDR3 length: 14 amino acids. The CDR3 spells CASSFGGQAYGYTF. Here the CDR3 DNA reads TGTGCCAGCAGCTTTGGGGGGCAGGCGTATGGCTACACCTTC.

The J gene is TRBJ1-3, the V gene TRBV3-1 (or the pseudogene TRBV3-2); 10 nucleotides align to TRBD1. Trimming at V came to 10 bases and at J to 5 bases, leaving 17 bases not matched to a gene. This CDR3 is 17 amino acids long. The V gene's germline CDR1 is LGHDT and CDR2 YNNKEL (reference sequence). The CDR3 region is CAKRLTGTGENRNTIYF. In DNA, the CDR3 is TGTGCCAAAAGATTAACCGGGACAGGGGAGAATAGAAACACCATATATTTT.

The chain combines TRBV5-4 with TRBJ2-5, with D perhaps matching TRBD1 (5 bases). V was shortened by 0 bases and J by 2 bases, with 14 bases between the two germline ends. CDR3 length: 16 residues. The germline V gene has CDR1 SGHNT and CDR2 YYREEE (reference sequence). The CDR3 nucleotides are TGTGCCAGCAGCTTGGTTCAGGGAATATCACAAGAGACCCAGTACTTC. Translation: CASSLVQGISQETQYF.

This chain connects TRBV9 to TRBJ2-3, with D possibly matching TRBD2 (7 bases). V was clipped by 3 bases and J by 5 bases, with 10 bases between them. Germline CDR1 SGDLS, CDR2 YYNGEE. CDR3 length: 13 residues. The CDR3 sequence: CASSAGGRDTQYF. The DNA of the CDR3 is TGTGCCAGCAGCGCGGGGGGCAGAGATACGCAGTATTTT.

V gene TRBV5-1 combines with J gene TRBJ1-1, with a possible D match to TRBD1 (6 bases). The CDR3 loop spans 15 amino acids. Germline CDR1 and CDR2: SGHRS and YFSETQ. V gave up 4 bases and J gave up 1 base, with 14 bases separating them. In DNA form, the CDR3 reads TGCGCCAGCAGCACCTACAGGGATTCGAACACTGAAGCTTTCTTT. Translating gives CASSTYRDSNTEAFF.

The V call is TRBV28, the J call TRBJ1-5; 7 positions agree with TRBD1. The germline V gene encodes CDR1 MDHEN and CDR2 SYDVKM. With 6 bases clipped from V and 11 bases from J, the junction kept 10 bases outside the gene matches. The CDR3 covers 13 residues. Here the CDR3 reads CASRGNRGKSQHF. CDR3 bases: TGTGCCAGCAGGGGTAACAGGGGAAAGTCCCAGCATTTT.

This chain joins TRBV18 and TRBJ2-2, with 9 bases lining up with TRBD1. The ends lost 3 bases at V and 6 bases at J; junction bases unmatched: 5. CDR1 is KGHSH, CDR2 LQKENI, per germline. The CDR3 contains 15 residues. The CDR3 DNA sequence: TGTGCCAGCTCACCGAGGACAGGGGTGCCCGGGGAGCTGTTTTTT. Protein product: CASSPRTGVPGELFF.

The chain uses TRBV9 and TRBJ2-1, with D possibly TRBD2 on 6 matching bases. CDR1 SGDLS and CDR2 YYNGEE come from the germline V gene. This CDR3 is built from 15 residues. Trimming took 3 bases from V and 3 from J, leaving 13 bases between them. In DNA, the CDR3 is TGTGCCAGCAGCGAAGCGGGTTCCGTCTACAATGAGCAGTTCTTC. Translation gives CASSEAGSVYNEQFF. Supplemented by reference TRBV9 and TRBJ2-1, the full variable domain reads DSGVTQTPKHLITATGQRVTLRCSPRSGDLSVYWYQQSLDQGLQFLIQYYNGEERAKGNILERFSAQQFPDLHSELNLSSLELGDSALYFCASSEAGSVYNEQFFGPGTRLTVL.

The CDR3 protein is CASSSPGESAYNSPLHF. Written as DNA, the CDR3 is TGTGCCAGCAGCTCGCCAGGGGAAAGCGCCTATAATTCACCCCTCCACTTT. The chain recombines TRBV7-8 with TRBJ1-6; tentatively, D is TRBD1 (6 bases). From germline, CDR1 is SGHVS and CDR2 FQNEAQ. V dropped 4 bases and J dropped 2 bases, with 15 bases sitting between them. The CDR3 totals 17 residues.

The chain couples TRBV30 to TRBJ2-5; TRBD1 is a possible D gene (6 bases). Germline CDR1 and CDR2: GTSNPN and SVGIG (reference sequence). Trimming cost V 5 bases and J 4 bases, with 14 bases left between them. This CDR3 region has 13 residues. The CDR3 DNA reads TGTGCCTGGTCTCTACAGGGTCCAGAGACCCAGTACTTC. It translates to CAWSLQGPETQYF.

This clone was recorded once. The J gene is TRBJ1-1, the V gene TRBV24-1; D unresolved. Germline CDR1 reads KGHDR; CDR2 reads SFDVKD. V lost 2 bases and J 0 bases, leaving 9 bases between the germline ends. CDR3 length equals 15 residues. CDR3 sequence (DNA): TGTGCCACCAGTGATTCACACGGGTTGAACACTGAAGCTTTCTTT. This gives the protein CATSDSHGLNTEAFF.

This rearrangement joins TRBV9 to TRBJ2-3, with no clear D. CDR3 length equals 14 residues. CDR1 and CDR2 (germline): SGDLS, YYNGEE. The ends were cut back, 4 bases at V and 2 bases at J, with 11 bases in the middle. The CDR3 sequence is CASSSDRITDTQYF. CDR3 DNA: TGTGCCAGCAGCAGCGACCGAATCACAGATACGCAGTATTTT.